This record concerns one TCR beta chain sequence. Its specificity is not known. The data belong to a study of metastatic and nonmetastatic thyroid tumors. Study details: Repertoires from blood and tumor or nodule tissue of malignant and benign thyroid patients were compared.

Study-wide findings and caveats: For both blood and tumor, malignant thyroid tumors reportedly showed significantly higher TCR beta diversity than benign nodules did.

Trimming took 6 bases from V and 1 from J; bases not matched to a gene: 8. The V gene's germline CDR1 is DFQATT and CDR2 SNEGSKA (reference sequence). This CDR3 contains 14 residues. The authors' processing: A distant-metastasis classifier for papillary thyroid cancer was built using CDR3 differences across clinicopathological groups. MiXCR re-clonotyped the PCR reads for TCRdb. It is TCRdb's table, rather than the study itself, that gives the V and J calls and clone size. Of tens of thousands of clones in the sample, roughly 17% were seen once. Every patient was untreated before thyroid surgery. The sequence was collected from a female donor with papillary thyroid cancer or a benign thyroid nodule (not recorded which). Some clones in this sample may be carry-over from other donors' samples. Sequenced sample: blood. The gene calls are TRBV20-1 and TRBJ2-7, with 8 positions matching TRBD2. The CDR3 reads CSASVGGRSYEQYF. In DNA, the CDR3 is TGCAGTGCGTCGGTGGGCGGGAGGTCCTACGAGCAGTACTTC.